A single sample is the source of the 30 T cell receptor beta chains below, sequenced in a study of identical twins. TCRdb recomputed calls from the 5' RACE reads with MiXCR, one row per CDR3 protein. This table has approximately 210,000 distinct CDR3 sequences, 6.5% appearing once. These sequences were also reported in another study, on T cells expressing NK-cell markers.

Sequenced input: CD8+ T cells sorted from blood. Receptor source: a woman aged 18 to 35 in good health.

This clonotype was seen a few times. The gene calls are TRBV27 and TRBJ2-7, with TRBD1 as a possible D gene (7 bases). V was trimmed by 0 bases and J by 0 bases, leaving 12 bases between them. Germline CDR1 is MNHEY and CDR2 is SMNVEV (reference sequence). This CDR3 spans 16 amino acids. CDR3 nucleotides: TGTGCCAGCAGTTTATCCCGGCGGGACAGCTCCTACGAGCAGTACTTC. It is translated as CASSLSRRDSSYEQYF.

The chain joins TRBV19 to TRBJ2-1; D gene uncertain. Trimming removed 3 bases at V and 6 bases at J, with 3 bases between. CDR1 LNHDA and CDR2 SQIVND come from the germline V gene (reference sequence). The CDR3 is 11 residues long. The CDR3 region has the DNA TGTGCCAGTAGTATCTTCAATGAGCAGTTCTTC. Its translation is CASSIFNEQFF.

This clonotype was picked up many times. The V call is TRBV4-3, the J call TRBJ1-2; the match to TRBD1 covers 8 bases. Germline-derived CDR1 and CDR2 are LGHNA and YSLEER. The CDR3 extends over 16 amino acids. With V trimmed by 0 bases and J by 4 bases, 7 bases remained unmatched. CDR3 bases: TGCGCCAGCAGCCAAGATAGGACAGGGCCCATCTATGGCTACACCTTC. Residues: CASSQDRTGPIYGYTF.

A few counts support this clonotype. CDR3 coding DNA: TGTGCCAGCAGCTTCTACAGGGAAAGGACTGAAGCTTTCTTT. Translation gives CASSFYRERTEAFF. V and J are TRBV11-2 and TRBJ1-1; D might be TRBD1 (6 bases). V dropped 3 bases and J dropped 5 bases, with 13 bases sitting between them. This CDR3 comprises 14 residues. Germline assignment: CDR1 SGHAT and CDR2 FQNNGV.

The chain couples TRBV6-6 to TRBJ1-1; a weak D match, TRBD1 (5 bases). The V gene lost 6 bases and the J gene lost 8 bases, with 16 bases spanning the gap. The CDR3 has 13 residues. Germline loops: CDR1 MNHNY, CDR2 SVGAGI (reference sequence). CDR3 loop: CASSRYGALEAFF. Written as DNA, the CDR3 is TGTGCCAGCAGCCGATACGGGGCACTGGAAGCTTTCTTT.

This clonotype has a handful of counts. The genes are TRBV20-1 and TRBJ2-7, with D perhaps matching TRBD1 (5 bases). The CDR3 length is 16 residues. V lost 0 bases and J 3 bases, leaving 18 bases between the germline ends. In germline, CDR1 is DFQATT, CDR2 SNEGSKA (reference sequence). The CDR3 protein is CSARDPLGAFIYEQYF. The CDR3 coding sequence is TGCAGTGCTAGAGATCCTTTAGGGGCCTTTATCTACGAGCAGTACTTC.

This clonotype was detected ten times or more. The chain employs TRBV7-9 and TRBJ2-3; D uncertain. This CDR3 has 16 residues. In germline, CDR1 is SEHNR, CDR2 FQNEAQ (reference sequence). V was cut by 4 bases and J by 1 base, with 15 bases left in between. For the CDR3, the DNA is TGTGCCAGCAGCTCACCTATGAACATGGGCACAGATACGCAGTATTTT. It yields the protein CASSSPMNMGTDTQYF.

The chain's CDR3 is CASSEATRDINTGELFF. Here the CDR3 DNA reads TGTGCCAGCAGCGAGGCCACCCGGGACATCAACACCGGGGAGCTGTTTTTT. The J gene is TRBJ2-2, the V gene TRBV9; possible D gene TRBD1, 6 bases. Trimming left V 3 bases short and J 2 bases short, with 17 bases between. Germline V gene lookup returns CDR1 SGDLS and CDR2 YYNGEE. The CDR3 consists of 17 residues.

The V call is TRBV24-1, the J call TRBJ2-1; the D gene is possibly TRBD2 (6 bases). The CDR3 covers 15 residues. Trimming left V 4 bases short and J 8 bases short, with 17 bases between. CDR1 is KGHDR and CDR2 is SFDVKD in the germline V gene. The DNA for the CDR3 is TGTGCCACCAGTGACACCGGGACTCCTGAGGATGAGCAGTTCTTC. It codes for CATSDTGTPEDEQFF.

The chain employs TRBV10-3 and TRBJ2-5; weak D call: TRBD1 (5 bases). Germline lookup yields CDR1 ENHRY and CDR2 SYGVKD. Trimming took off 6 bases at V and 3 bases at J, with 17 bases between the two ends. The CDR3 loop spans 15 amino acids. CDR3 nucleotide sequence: TGTGCCATCAGAGTTGGCCAGGGCGCCGAAGAGACCCAGTACTTC. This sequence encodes CAIRVGQGAEETQYF.

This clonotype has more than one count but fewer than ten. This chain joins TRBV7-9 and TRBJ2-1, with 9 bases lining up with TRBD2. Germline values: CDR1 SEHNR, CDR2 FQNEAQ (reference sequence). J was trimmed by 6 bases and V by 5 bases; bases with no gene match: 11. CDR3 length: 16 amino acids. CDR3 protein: CASSHGGASGINEQFF. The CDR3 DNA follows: TGTGCCAGCAGCCACGGGGGGGCTAGCGGGATCAATGAGCAGTTCTTC.

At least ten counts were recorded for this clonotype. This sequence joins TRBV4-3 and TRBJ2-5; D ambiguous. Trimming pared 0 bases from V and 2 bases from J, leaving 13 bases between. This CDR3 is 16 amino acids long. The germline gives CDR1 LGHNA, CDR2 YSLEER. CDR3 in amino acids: CASSQDGQTSQETQYF. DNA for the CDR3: TGCGCCAGCAGCCAAGATGGCCAGACATCTCAAGAGACCCAGTACTTC.

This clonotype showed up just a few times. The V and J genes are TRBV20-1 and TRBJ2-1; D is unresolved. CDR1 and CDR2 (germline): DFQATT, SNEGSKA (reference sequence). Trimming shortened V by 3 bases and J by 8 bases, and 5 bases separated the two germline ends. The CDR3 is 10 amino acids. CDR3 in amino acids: CSASADEQFF. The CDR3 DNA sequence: TGCAGTGCTAGTGCAGATGAGCAGTTCTTC.

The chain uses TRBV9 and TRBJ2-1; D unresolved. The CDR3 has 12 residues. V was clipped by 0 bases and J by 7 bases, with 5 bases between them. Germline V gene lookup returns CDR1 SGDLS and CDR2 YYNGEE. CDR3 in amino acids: CASSVEKNEQFF. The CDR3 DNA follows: TGTGCCAGCAGCGTAGAGAAGAATGAGCAGTTCTTC.

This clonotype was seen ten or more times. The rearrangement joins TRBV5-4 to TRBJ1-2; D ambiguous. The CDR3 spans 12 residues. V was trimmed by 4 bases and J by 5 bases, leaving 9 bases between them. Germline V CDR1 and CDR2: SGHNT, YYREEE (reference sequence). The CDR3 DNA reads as TGTGCCAGCAGCCCAACCGGGTATGGCTACACCTTC. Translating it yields CASSPTGYGYTF.

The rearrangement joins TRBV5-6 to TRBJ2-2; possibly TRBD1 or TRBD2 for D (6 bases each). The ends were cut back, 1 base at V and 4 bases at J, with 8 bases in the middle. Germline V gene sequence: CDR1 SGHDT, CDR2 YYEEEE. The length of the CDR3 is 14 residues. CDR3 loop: CASSLKGGTGELFF. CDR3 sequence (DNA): TGTGCCAGCAGCTTGAAGGGGGGCACCGGGGAGCTGTTTTTT.

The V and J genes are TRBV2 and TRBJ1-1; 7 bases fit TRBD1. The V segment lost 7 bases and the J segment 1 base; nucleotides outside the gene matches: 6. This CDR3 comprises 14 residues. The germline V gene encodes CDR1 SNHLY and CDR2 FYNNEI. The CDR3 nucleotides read TGTGCCAGCAAATATGAGGGGGCGAACACTGAAGCTTTCTTT. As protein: CASKYEGANTEAFF.

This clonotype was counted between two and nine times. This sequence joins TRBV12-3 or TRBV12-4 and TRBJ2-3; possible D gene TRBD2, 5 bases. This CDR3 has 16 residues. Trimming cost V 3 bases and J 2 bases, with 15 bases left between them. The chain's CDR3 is CASSFPGAGLTDTQYF. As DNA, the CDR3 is TGTGCCAGCAGTTTCCCAGGCGCGGGCCTCACAGATACGCAGTATTTT.

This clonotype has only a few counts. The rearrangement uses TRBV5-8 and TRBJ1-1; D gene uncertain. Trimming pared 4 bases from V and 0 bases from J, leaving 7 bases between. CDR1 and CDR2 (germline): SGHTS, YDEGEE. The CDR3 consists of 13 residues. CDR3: CASSLLVNTEAFF. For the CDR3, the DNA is TGTGCCAGCAGCCTCCTGGTGAACACTGAAGCTTTCTTT.

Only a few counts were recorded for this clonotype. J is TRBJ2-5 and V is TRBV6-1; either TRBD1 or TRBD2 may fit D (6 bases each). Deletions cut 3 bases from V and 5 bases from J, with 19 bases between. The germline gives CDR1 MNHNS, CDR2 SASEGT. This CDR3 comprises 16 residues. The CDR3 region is CASSEAGHRAGETQYF. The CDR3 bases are TGTGCCAGCAGTGAGGCGGGACATCGGGCGGGGGAGACCCAGTACTTC.

The CDR3 DNA is TGTGCCAGCAGTTTATCGGGAGGGCGGCGTGGCTACACCTTC. Amino acids: CASSLSGGRRGYTF. The rearrangement links TRBV27 to TRBJ1-2; D not resolved. The CDR3 sequence is 14 residues long. Germline V lookup: CDR1 MNHEY, CDR2 SMNVEV (reference sequence). The V gene lost 0 bases and the J gene lost 7 bases, with 12 bases spanning the gap.

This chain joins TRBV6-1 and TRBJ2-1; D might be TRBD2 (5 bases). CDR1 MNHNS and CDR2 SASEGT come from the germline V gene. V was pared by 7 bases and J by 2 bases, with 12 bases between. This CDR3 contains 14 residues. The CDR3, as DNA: TGTGCCAGCATGGGAGACTTTACCTACAATGAGCAGTTCTTC. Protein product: CASMGDFTYNEQFF.

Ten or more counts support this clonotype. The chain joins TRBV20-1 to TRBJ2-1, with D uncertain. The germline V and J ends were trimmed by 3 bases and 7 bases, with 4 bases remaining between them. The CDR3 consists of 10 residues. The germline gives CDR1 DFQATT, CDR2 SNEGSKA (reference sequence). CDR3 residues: CSARKNEQFF. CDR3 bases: TGCAGTGCTAGGAAGAATGAGCAGTTCTTC.

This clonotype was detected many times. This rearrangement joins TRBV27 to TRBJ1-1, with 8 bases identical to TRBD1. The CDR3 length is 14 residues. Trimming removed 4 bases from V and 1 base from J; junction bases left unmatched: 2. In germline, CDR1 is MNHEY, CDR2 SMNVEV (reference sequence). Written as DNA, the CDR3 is TGTGCCAGCAGTTCCGGGACAGGGAACACTGAAGCTTTCTTT. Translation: CASSSGTGNTEAFF.

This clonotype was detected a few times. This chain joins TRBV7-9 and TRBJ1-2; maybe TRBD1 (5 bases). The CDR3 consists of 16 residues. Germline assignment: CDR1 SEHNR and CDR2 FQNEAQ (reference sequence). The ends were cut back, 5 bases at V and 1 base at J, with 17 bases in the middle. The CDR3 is CASSRGTEGLNYGYTF. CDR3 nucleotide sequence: TGTGCCAGCAGCAGAGGGACGGAGGGACTTAACTATGGCTACACCTTC.

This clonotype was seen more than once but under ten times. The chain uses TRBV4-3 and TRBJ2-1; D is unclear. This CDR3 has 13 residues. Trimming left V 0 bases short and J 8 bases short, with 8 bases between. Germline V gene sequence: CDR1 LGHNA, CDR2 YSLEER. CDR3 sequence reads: CASSQDWSDEQFF. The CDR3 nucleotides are TGCGCCAGCAGCCAAGATTGGAGTGATGAGCAGTTCTTC.

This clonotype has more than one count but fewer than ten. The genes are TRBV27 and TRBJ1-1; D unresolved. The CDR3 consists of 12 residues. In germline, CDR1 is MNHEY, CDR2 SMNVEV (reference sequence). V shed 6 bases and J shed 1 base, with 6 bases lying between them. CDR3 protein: CASRQWNTEAFF. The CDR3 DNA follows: TGTGCCAGCAGGCAATGGAACACTGAAGCTTTCTTT.

CDR3 in amino acids: CASSPNVEQYF. The CDR3 bases are TGTGCCAGCTCACCGAATGTAGAGCAGTACTTC. The chain has TRBV18 and TRBJ2-7; D ambiguous. This CDR3 contains 11 residues. V lost 3 bases and J 7 bases, leaving 7 bases between the germline ends. Germline lookup yields CDR1 KGHSH and CDR2 LQKENI. The full variable domain, rest sourced from reference TRBV18 and TRBJ2-7, is NAGVMQNPRHLVRRRGQEARLRCSPMKGHSHVYWYRQLPEEGLKFMVYLQKENIIDESGMPKERFSAEFPKEGPSILRIQQVVRGDSAAYFCASSPNVEQYFGPGTRLTVT.

CDR3 protein: CASSHDRGQYNEQFF. The CDR3 nucleotides read TGCGCCAGCAGCCACGATAGGGGCCAATACAATGAGCAGTTCTTC. This chain joins TRBV4-1 and TRBJ2-1; a weak D match, TRBD1 (5 bases). CDR1 and CDR2 (germline): MGHRA, YSYEKL. This CDR3 is built from 15 residues. Deletions cut 3 bases from V and 4 bases from J, with 13 bases between.

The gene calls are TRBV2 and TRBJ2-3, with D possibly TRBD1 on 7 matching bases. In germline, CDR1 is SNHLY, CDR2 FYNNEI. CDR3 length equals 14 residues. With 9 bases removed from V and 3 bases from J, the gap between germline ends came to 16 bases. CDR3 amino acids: CARDREEETDTQYF. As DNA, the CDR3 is TGTGCCAGAGACAGGGAGGAGGAGACAGATACGCAGTATTTT.